This T cell receptor (beta chain) appears in the sequencing data of a study of shared clonotypes between healthy human individuals (dated by TCRdb to 2020 to 2021). Turning to the overall study: The cohort comprised a couple of women and a few men aged 18 to 49 years. To increase sequencing depth and limit assay-specific biases, TCR repertoire library preparation and sequencing were carried out by different laboratories using diverse techniques. Blood TCR repertoires of about five healthy adults were deeply sequenced to estimate repertoire size and the extent of clonotype sharing between individuals. Between about 0.85 and 9.5 billion PBMCs per donor were obtained by leukapheresis.

Remarks on this clone: The specificity of this receptor is unknown. No quality values exist for individual bases; no much larger clone is one base distant.

The germline V gene yields SGHRS for CDR1 and YFSETQ for CDR2. The CDR3 contains 15 residues, cysteine and phenylalanine counted. Only the CDR3 DNA stays, 45 bases, in frame from base 1. Ends trimmed: V by 1 base, J by 4 bases; bases unmatched to a gene: 4. The donors were healthy, HIV-negative adults who had no recently reported acute infections or vaccinations. All donors were Caucasian adults living in Nashville, Tennessee, USA. For unsorted samples, 84 million or so PBMCs were counted, and genomic DNA was extracted using the QIAamp DNA Blood Mini kit. Blood was obtained by leukapheresis, after which PBMCs were separated by Ficoll-Histopaque density gradient centrifugation and cryopreserved in liquid nitrogen vapor phase. The full study reports these points: Only blood was sampled, and tissue TCR repertoires likely differ from those in blood. Based on pairwise subsampling, the degree of clonotype sharing among donors was expected to be affected by sequencing depth. The genetic and exposure-history diversity represented was limited by the small number of donors.

Using the deep immunoSEQ assay, multiplex PCR amplified TCR CDR3 regions from genomic DNA. Extracted genomic DNA from each cell subset was distributed evenly across all wells of several immunoSEQ 96-well plates, and each plate was treated as a replicate. For unsorted PBMC, each replicate PCR was loaded with about 270 ng genomic DNA, equivalent to tens of thousands of T cell genomes. Unsorted PBMC genomic DNA was sequenced across ten immunoSEQ deep assay plates. Purified libraries were quantified with a Qubit 3.0 fluorometer, sized on a Bioanalyzer 2100, and re-quantified with the KAPA Library Quantification kit. A separate single-read 150-cycle Illumina NextSeq 550 flow cell was used to sequence each immunoSEQ 96-well plate. Per the authors' processing: Because the immunoSEQ output held only junctional sequences and lacked quality scores, the filtering could not match the filtering applied to full-length reads. Sequences were annotated with PyIR, a Python wrapper for IgBLAST v1.9, and V/J genes and CDR3 were assigned using IMGT germline references. Reads were filtered out if the reads had weak V/J assignments (E-value above 1e-6), no CDR3, stop codons, out-of-frame junctions, or ambiguous translated residues. V3J clonotypes were defined as sequences sharing the same inferred V gene, J gene, and CDR3 amino acid sequence. The percentage overlap between two repertoires was calculated by dividing the number of shared unique clonotypes by the size of the smaller repertoire. Three approaches were used to assess repertoire richness: RTK rarefaction, the Chao1 estimator, and Recon v2.1 estimates of unobserved clonotypes. In TCRdb, the immuneACCESS table is reduced to in-frame sequences with V and J assigned. These tables do not hold every clone; where another copy was compared, an unresolved V gene accounts for under half, and the others remain unexplained. The V and J calls and clone size were taken over from that table, and D and trimming were inferred from the DNA. The sample has about 490,000 clones on record, roughly 80% of them singletons. Of the sample, around 12% falls within the top ten clones.

The material sequenced was PBMCs. The receptor comes from a woman aged 40 to 49 in good health. Some clones in this sample may be carry-over from other donors' samples. The rearrangement combines TRBV5-1 with TRBJ2-1, and 8 junctional nucleotides match TRBD2. The DNA sequence is given as TGCGCCAGCAGCTTGAGAGCGGGAGCTTACAATGAGCAGTTCTTC. Its coded protein is CASSLRAGAYNEQFF.